These T cell receptor beta chains were read from a single sample in a study of brain T cells in children with intractable seizures. Produced via immunoSEQ multiplex PCR; TCRdb's table is partial and in-frame only. Of 300,000 to 400,000 clones listed, 93% were seen once; the top ten hold about 6%. Material: peripheral blood, obtained roughly 5 months after surgery. All receptors derive from a boy less than two years old with tuberous sclerosis and intractable seizures. CDR3s include the opening cysteine and the closing phenylalanine or tryptophan. A D gene is named only where the DNA matches it firmly. The size entry is marked missing in some rows and otherwise reads once, few, many or a size class.

clone_size j_call d_call v_call cdr3_aa cdr3_nt
- TRBJ2-7 - TRBV3-1/TRBV3-2 CASSQEASSYEQYF TGTGCCAGCAGCCAAGAGGCCTCCTCCTACGAGCAGTACTTC
- TRBJ1-5 TRBD1 TRBV27 CASSNRGPKGPQHF TGTGCCAGCAGTAACAGGGGCCCCAAGGGACCCCAGCATTTT
once TRBJ2-1 - TRBV30 CAWSVRQAIGEQFF TGTGCCTGGAGTGTACGACAGGCGATTGGGGAGCAGTTCTTC
few TRBJ1-5 - TRBV19 CASSWTGRSNQPQHF TGTGCCAGTAGTTGGACGGGGCGGAGCAATCAGCCCCAGCATTTT
- TRBJ2-2 TRBD1 TRBV7-9 CASSLAGQGAGELFF TGTGCCAGCAGCTTAGCGGGACAGGGTGCCGGGGAGCTGTTTTTT
- TRBJ2-7 - TRBV24-1 CASGVGFDGRRSPFYEQYF TGTGCCTCCGGGGTGGGATTTGACGGCAGGAGGTCTCCATTCTACGAGCAGTACTTC
- TRBJ2-3 - TRBV6-6 CAIRALALGTDTQYF TGTGCCATAAGGGCTCTAGCACTGGGCACAGATACGCAGTATTTT
- TRBJ1-1 - TRBV4-1 CASSQERLNTEAFF TGCGCCAGCAGCCAAGAAAGGCTGAACACTGAAGCTTTCTTT
- TRBJ2-3 - TRBV9 CASSVGTDTQYF TGTGCCAGCAGCGTAGGCACAGATACGCAGTATTTT
once TRBJ1-5 - TRBV19 CASSIAPEGVSHQPQHF TGTGCCAGTAGTATCGCCCCGGAGGGGGTCTCCCATCAGCCCCAGCATTTT
- TRBJ2-5 TRBD1 TRBV6-1 CASSLRTGLSETQYF TGTGCCAGCAGTCTGCGGACAGGTTTGAGCGAGACCCAGTACTTC
- TRBJ1-2 TRBD1 TRBV4-2 CASSHPLFTGDYGYTF TGTGCCAGCAGCCACCCGTTATTCACAGGGGACTATGGCTACACCTTC
- TRBJ2-7 TRBD2 TRBV9 CASSDQAGGKEQYF TGTGCCAGCAGCGATCAGGCGGGGGGGAAGGAGCAGTACTTC
- TRBJ2-5 - TRBV28 CASSFKETQYF TGTGCCAGCAGTTTCAAAGAGACCCAGTACTTC
- TRBJ1-3 - TRBV5-6 CASSLAIPGNTIYF TGTGCCAGCAGCTTGGCTATCCCAGGAAACACCATATATTTT
- TRBJ2-5 TRBD1 TRBV2 CASRPRDRDGETQYF TGTGCCAGCAGACCCCGGGACAGGGACGGGGAGACCCAGTACTTC
- TRBJ2-1 - TRBV13 CASSQRTEQFF TGTGCCAGCAGCCAAAGGACTGAGCAGTTCTTC
- TRBJ1-5 - TRBV24-1 CATSTARGQPQHF TGTGCCACCAGTACGGCGAGGGGTCAGCCCCAGCATTTT
- TRBJ2-7 TRBD2 TRBV5-1 CASSSTSGLISYEQYF TGCGCCAGCAGCTCGACTAGCGGGCTAATCTCCTACGAGCAGTACTTC
- TRBJ2-7 - TRBV12-3/TRBV12-4 CASSPTVPYEQYF TGTGCCAGCAGCCCCACCGTACCCTACGAGCAGTACTTC
- TRBJ1-1 - TRBV6-5 CASRPGTQNTEAFF TGTGCCAGCAGGCCAGGGACCCAGAACACTGAAGCTTTCTTT
- TRBJ1-5 - TRBV9 CASSRGNQPQHF TGTGCCAGCAGCCGAGGCAATCAGCCCCAGCATTTT
- TRBJ2-5 TRBD2 TRBV13 CASSFASGGLRTQYF TGTGCCAGCAGCTTCGCTAGCGGGGGTTTGCGGACCCAGTACTTC
- TRBJ2-2 TRBD1 TRBV27 CASSLGQGAWELFF TGTGCCAGCAGTTTAGGTCAGGGGGCATGGGAGCTGTTTTTT
- TRBJ1-1 - TRBV12-3/TRBV12-4 CASSLSRGAEAFF TGTGCCAGCAGTTTATCCCGGGGGGCGGAAGCTTTCTTT
- TRBJ1-1 TRBD1 TRBV7-3 CASSAHRGVTEAFF TGTGCCAGCAGCGCCCACAGGGGCGTCACTGAAGCTTTCTTT
- TRBJ2-3 TRBD2 TRBV7-9 CASSRAGVTDTQYF TGTGCCAGCAGCCGAGCGGGAGTCACAGATACGCAGTATTTT
- TRBJ2-1 TRBD2 TRBV3-1/TRBV3-2 CASSQRTASGRSSYNEQFF TGTGCCAGCAGCCAACGCACCGCTAGCGGGAGGAGCTCCTACAATGAGCAGTTCTTC
- TRBJ1-5 - TRBV19 CAAGEGNQPQHF TGTGCAGCAGGGGAGGGCAATCAGCCCCAGCATTTT
- TRBJ1-1 - TRBV19 CASSKRAGEGVDTEAFF TGTGCCAGTAGTAAAAGGGCCGGGGAAGGTGTAGACACTGAAGCTTTCTTT
- TRBJ2-7 - TRBV19 CASAFGSSYEQYF TGTGCCAGTGCGTTCGGCAGTTCCTACGAGCAGTACTTC
once TRBJ2-4 - TRBV14 CASSPGGGPGYF TGTGCCAGCAGCCCCGGAGGGGGGCCGGGATACTTC
- TRBJ2-3 - TRBV24-1 CATQDPTDTQYF TGTGCCACCCAAGATCCCACAGATACGCAGTATTTT
- TRBJ2-3 TRBD2 TRBV7-9 CASSYKGTSADTQYF TGTGCCAGCAGTTACAAGGGGACTAGTGCAGATACGCAGTATTTT
- TRBJ2-7 TRBD1 TRBV18 CASSPRESQGDEQYF TGTGCCAGCTCACCAAGGGAATCTCAGGGGGACGAGCAGTACTTC
- TRBJ2-7 - TRBV9 CASSGPPFYEQYF TGTGCCAGCTCCGGGCCCCCTTTCTACGAGCAGTACTTC
- TRBJ2-3 - TRBV28 CASRDSATDTQYF TGTGCCAGCCGGGACTCCGCCACAGATACGCAGTATTTT
- TRBJ1-2 - TRBV6-5 CASSYSKQNYGYTF TGTGCCAGCAGTTACTCGAAACAGAACTATGGCTACACCTTC
- TRBJ2-3 - TRBV7-3 CASSLTGFRTDTQYF TGTGCCAGCAGCTTAACAGGGTTTAGGACAGATACGCAGTATTTT
- TRBJ1-1 TRBD1 TRBV27 CASSPSRDRVHRTEAFF TGTGCCAGCAGCCCATCCCGAGACAGGGTTCATCGAACTGAAGCTTTCTTT
- TRBJ2-1 TRBD2 TRBV9 CASSVVPLAGGNNEQFF TGTGCCAGCAGCGTAGTCCCGCTAGCGGGAGGTAACAATGAGCAGTTCTTC
- TRBJ2-1 TRBD2 TRBV6-5 CASSYETSGGNEQFF TGTGCCAGCAGTTACGAGACTAGCGGGGGAAATGAGCAGTTCTTC
once TRBJ1-1 - TRBV30 CAWSVNMNTEAFF TGTGCCTGGAGTGTGAATATGAACACTGAAGCTTTCTTT
- TRBJ2-7 - TRBV19 CASSIMGSHEQYF TGTGCCAGTAGTATAATGGGGTCCCACGAGCAGTACTTC
once TRBJ2-3 - TRBV5-6 CASSTVTGIADTQYF TGTGCCAGCAGCACCGTAACTGGGATCGCAGATACGCAGTATTTT
- TRBJ1-3 - TRBV11-3 CASSLETARLGNTIYF TGTGCCAGCAGCTTAGAAACCGCAAGATTAGGAAACACCATATATTTT
- TRBJ1-6 TRBD1 TRBV27 CASSSTGENSPLHF TGTGCCAGCAGCTCAACAGGGGAGAATTCACCCCTCCACTTT
few TRBJ1-5 TRBD1 TRBV11-3 CASSLQGDNQPQHF TGTGCCAGCAGCTTACAGGGGGACAATCAGCCCCAGCATTTT
- TRBJ1-1 - TRBV28 CASSFSRGNTEAFF TGTGCCAGCAGTTTTTCCAGGGGGAACACTGAAGCTTTCTTT
- TRBJ2-2 TRBD2 TRBV3-1/TRBV3-2 CASSSLAGGANTGELFF TGTGCCAGCAGCTCACTAGCGGGAGGAGCGAACACCGGGGAGCTGTTTTTT
- TRBJ2-1 TRBD1 TRBV19 CASSRDREGANEQFF TGTGCCAGTAGCCGGGACAGGGAGGGGGCGAATGAGCAGTTCTTC
- TRBJ2-7 TRBD2 TRBV10-2 CASRLAATYEQYF TGCGCCAGCCGACTAGCAGCCACCTACGAGCAGTACTTC
- TRBJ1-2 TRBD1 TRBV19 CASRNPGQGFRYGYTF TGTGCCAGTAGAAATCCGGGACAGGGGTTTAGGTATGGCTACACCTTC
- TRBJ1-2 - TRBV4-1 CASSQPDRGYGYTF TGCGCCAGCAGCCAACCCGATCGGGGCTATGGCTACACCTTC
- TRBJ1-1 - TRBV20-1 CSASGSSEAFF TGCAGTGCTTCCGGATCATCTGAAGCTTTCTTT
once TRBJ1-2 - TRBV12-3/TRBV12-4 CASSFNSNGYTF TGTGCCAGCAGTTTTAATAGCAATGGCTACACCTTC
- TRBJ1-2 - TRBV30 CAQSRGRDGYTF TGTGCCCAAAGCCGGGGGAGGGATGGCTACACCTTC
- TRBJ1-4 TRBD1 TRBV4-2 CASSQGTGGSTNEKLFF TGTGCCAGCAGCCAGGGGACAGGGGGCTCAACTAATGAAAAACTGTTTTTT